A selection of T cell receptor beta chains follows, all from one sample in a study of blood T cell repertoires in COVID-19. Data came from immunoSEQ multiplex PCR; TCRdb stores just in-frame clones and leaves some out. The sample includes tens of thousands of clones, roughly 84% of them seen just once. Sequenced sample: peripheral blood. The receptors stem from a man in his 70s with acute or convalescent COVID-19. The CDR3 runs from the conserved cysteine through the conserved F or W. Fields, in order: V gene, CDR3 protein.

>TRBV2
CASSGGTGSVEQYF
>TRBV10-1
CASSGPRTASGNTIYF
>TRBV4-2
CASSRGGLAGELFF
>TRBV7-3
CASSPRPLEAEQFF
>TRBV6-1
CASSAQQGNSGNTIYF
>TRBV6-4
CASSDSDSPTEQFF
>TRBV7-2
CASSLRQGWANEKLFF
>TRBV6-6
CASSRGQGASAGELFF
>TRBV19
CASSSRVYNEQFF
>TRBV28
CASSLVANYGYTF
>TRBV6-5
CASSSDRGNEQFF
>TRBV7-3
CASKRDSDQETQYF
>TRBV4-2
CASSPGVAGDGEQFF
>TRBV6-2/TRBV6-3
CASSYVDTDTQYF
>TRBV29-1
CSVEFGQGKAFF
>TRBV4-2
CASSIGQGDEQFF
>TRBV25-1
CASRDRSGYTF
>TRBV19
CATKTHTNEKLFF
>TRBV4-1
CASSFDRGGGYTF
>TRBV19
CASSRGGGKQGNYGYTF
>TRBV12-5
CASGRGLAGMNTGELFF
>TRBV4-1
CASSQTPVEVLQETQYF
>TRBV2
CASSGLSVDQPQHF